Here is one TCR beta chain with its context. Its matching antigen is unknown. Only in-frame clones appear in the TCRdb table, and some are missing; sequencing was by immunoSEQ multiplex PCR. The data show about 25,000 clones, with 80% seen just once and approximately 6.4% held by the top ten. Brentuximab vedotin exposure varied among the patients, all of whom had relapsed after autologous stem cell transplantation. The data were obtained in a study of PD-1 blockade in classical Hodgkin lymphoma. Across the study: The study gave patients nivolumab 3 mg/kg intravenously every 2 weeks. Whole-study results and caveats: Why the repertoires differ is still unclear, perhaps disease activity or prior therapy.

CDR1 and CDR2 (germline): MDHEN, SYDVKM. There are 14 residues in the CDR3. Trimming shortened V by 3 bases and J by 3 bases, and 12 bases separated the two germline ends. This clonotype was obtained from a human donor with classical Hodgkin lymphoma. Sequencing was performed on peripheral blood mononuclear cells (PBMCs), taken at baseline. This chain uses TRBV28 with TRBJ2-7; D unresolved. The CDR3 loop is CASSFWGSLYEQYF. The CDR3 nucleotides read TGTGCCAGCAGTTTCTGGGGTTCTCTCTACGAGCAGTACTTC.